Each of the 29 T cell receptor beta chains below was sequenced from the same sample in a study of technical replicates of blood from several donors. The table came from immunoSEQ multiplex PCR; TCRdb's copy has only in-frame clones and leaves some out. The data hold fewer than 45,000 clones, with 95% to 97% observed a single time. The specimen sequenced was T cells isolated from PBMCs. These receptors all stem from a human donor in good health.

The J gene is TRBJ1-4, the V gene TRBV9; 10 positions match TRBD1. The germline gives CDR1 SGDLS, CDR2 YYNGEE. The CDR3 loop spans 15 amino acids. V gave up 3 bases and J gave up 13 bases; unmatched junction bases: 12. The CDR3 region is CASSGPPPGQGILFF. The CDR3 DNA follows: TGTGCCAGCAGCGGGCCCCCGCCGGGACAGGGGATACTGTTTTTT.

V usage is TRBV9 and J usage is TRBJ1-3, with 8 bases matching TRBD1. Germline loops: CDR1 SGDLS, CDR2 YYNGEE. V lost 3 bases and J lost 4; bases outside the gene matches: 6. There are 15 residues in the CDR3. The chain's CDR3 is CASSERAGGGNTIYF. The DNA of the CDR3 is TGTGCCAGCAGCGAGAGGGCAGGGGGCGGAAACACCATATATTTT.

This sequence joins TRBV7-2 and TRBJ1-5; D gene uncertain. Deletions cut 1 base from V and 3 bases from J, with 4 bases between. The CDR3 totals 13 residues. The germline V gene encodes CDR1 SGHTA and CDR2 FQGNSA. This CDR3 reads CASSLGANQPQHF. CDR3 bases: TGTGCCAGCAGCTTAGGAGCCAATCAGCCCCAGCATTTT.

The gene calls are TRBV28 and TRBJ2-7; 12 bases are shared with TRBD2. The CDR3 is made up of 15 amino acids. J lost 4 bases, V lost 4 bases, and 5 bases had no gene match. The germline gives CDR1 MDHEN, CDR2 SYDVKM. The CDR3 DNA is TGTGCCAGCAGTTCCCCGACTAGCGGGAGATACGAGCAGTACTTC. Translation: CASSSPTSGRYEQYF.

This clone was seen only once. This chain links TRBV5-1 with TRBJ2-7, with D possibly being TRBD1 (6 bases). CDR1 SGHRS and CDR2 YFSETQ come from the germline V gene. Trimming took off 1 base at V and 2 bases at J, with 13 bases between the two ends. The CDR3 runs 15 residues. The CDR3 here is CASSLNPGTPYEQYF. The CDR3 nucleotides are TGCGCCAGCAGCTTGAACCCCGGGACACCCTACGAGCAGTACTTC.

The V and J genes are TRBV29-1 and TRBJ1-1; 7 bases map to TRBD1. Per the germline V gene, CDR1 is SQVTM and CDR2 is ANQGSEA. V lost 6 bases to trimming and J lost 3 bases; unmatched junction nucleotides: 7. The CDR3 contains 13 residues. For the CDR3, the DNA is TGCAGCGTGAGCGAGGGGGCTTACACTGAAGCTTTCTTT. The encoded protein is CSVSEGAYTEAFF. Full variable domain (remainder filled in from reference TRBV29-1 and TRBJ1-1): SAVISQKPSRDICQRGTSLTIQCQVDSQVTMMFWYRQQPGQSLTLIATANQGSEATYESGFVIDKFPISRPNLTFSTLTVSNMSPEDSSIYLCSVSEGAYTEAFFGQGTRLTVV.

The chain links TRBV7-8 to TRBJ2-7; 11 nucleotides line up with TRBD1. The CDR3 runs to 15 residues. CDR1 is SGHVS and CDR2 is FQNEAQ in the germline V gene. V shed 5 bases and J 3 bases; nucleotides not matched to a gene: 6. For the CDR3, the DNA is TGTGCCAGCAGCCCCTGGACAGGGGGCTTCTACGAGCAGTACTTC. Its protein product is CASSPWTGGFYEQYF.

The chain has TRBV19 and TRBJ2-7; D is ambiguous. Germline V CDR1 and CDR2: LNHDA, SQIVND (reference sequence). CDR3 size: 14 residues. Trimming removed 5 bases at V and 1 base at J, with 12 bases between. The CDR3 DNA sequence: TGTGCCAGTAGTGGATCGACTGGTTCCTACGAGCAGTACTTC. Its protein product is CASSGSTGSYEQYF.

The chain links TRBV19 to TRBJ2-5; 15 bases align to TRBD2. This CDR3 has 17 residues. V dropped 2 bases and J dropped 5; count of bases not matched to a gene: 6. Germline V lookup: CDR1 LNHDA, CDR2 SQIVND (reference sequence). The CDR3, as DNA: TGTGCCAGTAGTATACGGACTAGCGGGAGGGTAGGGGAGACCCAGTACTTC. Translated: CASSIRTSGRVGETQYF.

The V call is TRBV28, the J call TRBJ2-7; 10 positions agree with TRBD1. Germline lookup yields CDR1 MDHEN and CDR2 SYDVKM. After removal of 2 bases from V and 6 bases from J, the junction contained 1 base not matched to a gene. The CDR3 is 13 residues long. The CDR3 bases are TGTGCCAGCAGTTTAAGGACAGGGGGCGAGCAGTACTTC. Residues: CASSLRTGGEQYF.

The chain couples TRBV4-3 to TRBJ2-7; 8 bases align to TRBD1. CDR3 length: 15 residues. CDR1 is LGHNA, CDR2 YSLEER, per germline. The V gene end was trimmed by 1 base and the J gene end by 3 bases; junction bases not matched to a gene: 5. Written as DNA, the CDR3 is TGCGCCAGCAGCCAAGTGGGACAGGCGAACTACGAGCAGTACTTC. Amino acids: CASSQVGQANYEQYF.

The chain uses TRBV2 and TRBJ2-3; the match to TRBD2 covers 7 bases. V dropped 2 bases and J dropped 5; count of bases not matched to a gene: 10. CDR3 size: 16 residues. Germline CDR1 SNHLY, CDR2 FYNNEI. The CDR3 loop is CASSESSGGYVDTQYF. CDR3 coding DNA: TGTGCCAGCAGTGAAAGTTCGGGAGGATATGTAGATACGCAGTATTTT.

The rearrangement uses TRBV28 and TRBJ1-4; D is perhaps TRBD1 (6 bases). The germline V gene encodes CDR1 MDHEN and CDR2 SYDVKM. The CDR3 runs to 14 residues. The V gene lost 4 bases and the J gene lost 4 bases, with 10 bases spanning the gap. This CDR3 is CASSSGTHNEKLFF. The CDR3 DNA reads as TGTGCCAGCAGTTCCGGGACACATAATGAAAAACTGTTTTTT.

The chain is built from TRBV25-1 and TRBJ1-2; 7 bases map to TRBD1. The length of the CDR3 is 14 residues. CDR1 is MGHDK and CDR2 is SYGVNS in the germline V gene. The ends lost 3 bases at V and 7 bases at J; junction bases unmatched: 8. This CDR3 reads CASSDYDRAGGYTF. Written as DNA, the CDR3 is TGTGCCAGCAGTGACTACGACAGGGCAGGTGGCTACACCTTC.

This chain joins TRBV29-1 and TRBJ2-7, with 14 bases aligning to TRBD2. The germline V gene has CDR1 SQVTM and CDR2 ANQGSEA. The CDR3 is 14 amino acids. V was clipped by 7 bases and J by 3 bases; unmatched bases: 5. This chain's CDR3 is CSGRGTSGSYEQYF. In DNA form, the CDR3 reads TGCAGCGGCAGAGGGACTAGCGGGAGCTACGAGCAGTACTTC.

The CDR3 bases are TGTGCCAGCAGCCCGATTGCCTCTAGCGGGACGGAGACCCAGTACTTC. This gives the protein CASSPIASSGTETQYF. The V call is TRBV11-3, the J call TRBJ2-5, with 9 bases that match TRBD2. V trimming: 5 bases; J trimming: 5 bases; junction bases outside the gene matches: 12. CDR3 length: 16 amino acids. Germline V gene sequence: CDR1 SGHNT, CDR2 YENEEA.

The CDR3, as DNA: TGTGCCAGCAGTGAAGGGATGACATCCAGTAACACAGATACGCAGTATTTT. Translating it yields CASSEGMTSSNTDTQYF. This chain links TRBV2 with TRBJ2-3; no firm D call. The CDR3 extends over 17 amino acids. The V gene's germline CDR1 is SNHLY and CDR2 FYNNEI. Between the trimmed V and J ends, which lost 1 base and 2 bases, there was a span of 16 bases. Full variable domain (outside the CDR3, taken from reference TRBV2 and TRBJ2-3): EPEVTQTPSHQVTQMGQEVILRCVPISNHLYFYWYRQILGQKVEFLVSFYNNEISEKSEIFDDQFSVERPDGSNFTLKIRSTKLEDSAMYFCASSEGMTSSNTDTQYFGPGTRLTVL.

The chain carries TRBV4-2 and TRBJ1-2; 7 bases map to TRBD1. The CDR3 length is 15 residues. Germline V gives CDR1 LGHNA, CDR2 YNFKEQ. V dropped 0 bases and J dropped 3; count of bases not matched to a gene: 4. DNA of the CDR3: TGTGCCAGCAGCCAAGATACAGGGGAACACTATGGCTACACCTTC. It encodes CASSQDTGEHYGYTF.

The table lists this clone with a few counts. The CDR3: CASSSDGHNEQFF. CDR3 nucleotides: TGTGCCAGCAGTAGCGACGGCCACAATGAGCAGTTCTTC. The V gene is TRBV6-5, the J gene TRBJ2-1, with D hard to call. V shed 5 bases and J shed 5 bases, with 10 bases lying between them. This CDR3 contains 13 residues. From germline, CDR1 is MNHEY and CDR2 SVGAGI.

This chain joins TRBV7-9 and TRBJ2-2; D is possibly TRBD2 (5 bases). Trimming shortened V by 4 bases and J by 4 bases, and 10 bases separated the two germline ends. The germline V gene has CDR1 SEHNR and CDR2 FQNEAQ (reference sequence). The CDR3 covers 14 residues. For the CDR3, the DNA is TGTGCCAGCAGCTACAGCGGTCTCACCGGGGAGCTGTTTTTT. This sequence encodes CASSYSGLTGELFF.

The chain employs TRBV19 and TRBJ2-1, with 10 bases matching TRBD2. Germline V gene lookup returns CDR1 LNHDA and CDR2 SQIVND (reference sequence). The ends lost 5 bases at V and 4 bases at J; junction bases unmatched: 11. The length of the CDR3 is 17 residues. The CDR3 DNA reads as TGTGCCAGTAGTTACCTAGCGGGAGTTCCCTCATACAATGAGCAGTTCTTC. Its translation: CASSYLAGVPSYNEQFF. The complete variable domain, with remaining parts taken from reference TRBV19 and TRBJ2-1, reads DGGITQSPKYLFRKEGQNVTLSCEQNLNHDAMYWYRQDPGQGLRLIYYSQIVNDFQKGDIAEGYSVSREKKESFPLTVTSAQKNPTAFYLCASSYLAGVPSYNEQFFGPGTRLTVL.

This sequence joins TRBV30 and TRBJ1-2, with D perhaps matching TRBD1 (6 bases). CDR1 is GTSNPN and CDR2 is SVGIG in the germline V gene (reference sequence). The CDR3 covers 15 residues. V lost 0 bases, J lost 4 bases, and 15 bases lay in between. CDR3 amino acids: CAWSVNRALAYGYTF. CDR3 DNA: TGTGCCTGGAGTGTCAACAGGGCTCTTGCCTATGGCTACACCTTC.

The chain has TRBV6-5 and TRBJ2-1, with TRBD2 identical over 14 bases. This CDR3 has 15 residues. V lost 7 bases to trimming and J lost 9 bases; unmatched junction nucleotides: 8. Germline V lookup: CDR1 MNHEY, CDR2 SVGAGI. CDR3 residues: CASTLGLAGVSEQFF. CDR3 bases: TGTGCCAGCACGCTGGGACTAGCGGGAGTAAGTGAGCAGTTCTTC.

This chain links TRBV7-6 with TRBJ2-3; TRBD2 might be the D (6 bases). Germline values: CDR1 SGHVS, CDR2 FNYEAQ. V lost 0 bases to trimming and J lost 3 bases, with 13 bases between them. CDR3 length: 16 residues. The CDR3 sequence is CASSLAGGISTDTQYF. The DNA for the CDR3 is TGTGCCAGCAGCTTAGCAGGCGGGATCTCGACAGATACGCAGTATTTT.

The chain uses TRBV7-8 and TRBJ1-5, with D unresolved. The CDR3 has 15 residues. V dropped 0 bases and J dropped 3 bases, with 9 bases sitting between them. Germline V gives CDR1 SGHVS, CDR2 FQNEAQ. CDR3 in amino acids: CASSLATTVNQPQHF. The CDR3 coding sequence is TGTGCCAGCAGCTTAGCTACAACAGTCAATCAGCCCCAGCATTTT. Full variable domain (missing parts from reference TRBV7-8 and TRBJ1-5): GAGVSQSPRYKVAKRGQDVALRCDPISGHVSLFWYQQALGQGPEFLTYFQNEAQLDKSGLPSDRFFAERPEGSVSTLKIQRTQQEDSAVYLCASSLATTVNQPQHFGDGTRLSIL.

This chain joins TRBV9 and TRBJ1-5, with unresolved D. V shed 4 bases and J shed 4 bases, with 12 bases lying between them. The germline gives CDR1 SGDLS, CDR2 YYNGEE. The CDR3 is 14 amino acids. In nucleotides, the CDR3 is TGTGCCAGCAGCCTTGACGGAGATAATCAGCCCCAGCATTTT. The encoded protein is CASSLDGDNQPQHF.

The chain is built from TRBV5-1 and TRBJ1-3; D possibly corresponds to TRBD1 (5 bases). V was shortened by 0 bases and J by 8 bases, with 18 bases between the two germline ends. The CDR3 is made up of 16 amino acids. In germline, CDR1 is SGHRS, CDR2 YFSETQ. This chain's CDR3 is CASSLGEISPGDTIYF. CDR3 coding DNA: TGCGCCAGCAGCTTGGGGGAGATCTCACCGGGGGACACCATATATTTT.

This chain joins TRBV29-1 and TRBJ2-7; TRBD2 matches 9 bases. This CDR3 has 14 amino acids. Germline CDR1 is SQVTM and CDR2 is ANQGSEA. Trimming at V came to 7 bases and at J to 4 bases, leaving 11 bases not matched to a gene. CDR3 nucleotide sequence: TGCAGCGCCACCCCAGCTAGCGGGAAATACGAGCAGTACTTC. This encodes CSATPASGKYEQYF.

This sequence joins TRBV7-3 and TRBJ2-5, with D possibly TRBD2 on 6 matching bases. Germline CDR1 SGHTA, CDR2 FQGTGA. V was trimmed by 5 bases and J by 5 bases, leaving 18 bases between them. There are 15 residues in the CDR3. The CDR3 DNA reads TGTGCCAGCAGCCCCGGGGACTCCCCCATGGAGACCCAGTACTTC. It encodes CASSPGDSPMETQYF.